This TCR beta chain was obtained from a study of technical replicates of blood from a few donors. Germline assignment: CDR1 LNHDA and CDR2 SQIVND (reference sequence). The trim removed 3 bases at V and 2 bases at J, leaving 4 bases unmatched. This CDR3 comprises 17 residues. The method was immunoSEQ multiplex PCR; TCRdb's version includes in-frame clones alone and lacks a portion of them. The top ten hold 0.24% of the sample, which has fewer than 90,000 clones, around 93% seen once. The rearrangement uses TRBV19 and TRBJ2-1; 13 bases are shared with TRBD2. The sequenced material came from T cells isolated from PBMCs. This receptor was taken from a human donor in good health. CDR3 protein: CASSILTSGRAYNEQFF. CDR3 bases: TGTGCCAGTAGTATCCTTACTAGCGGGAGGGCCTACAATGAGCAGTTCTTC.